The sequence of this TCR beta chain was determined in a study of blood T cell repertoires in COVID-19. Whole-study context: Samples of COVID-19 (acute and convalescent) were obtained from the United States, Italy and Spain.

Sequencing used immunoSEQ multiplex PCR; TCRdb keeps in-frame clones, though not all of them. Altogether some 120,000 clones are present, approximately 85% being singletons, with the ten largest covering 12%. V lost 3 bases to trimming and J lost 2 bases, with 11 bases between them. This CDR3 has 14 residues. Germline V gives CDR1 SNHLY, CDR2 FYNNEI. V is TRBV2 and J is TRBJ2-7, with TRBD1 as a possible D gene (5 bases). The sequencing sample was made of peripheral blood. This clonotype was sampled from a human donor in a cohort sampled during active COVID-19. The CDR3 protein is CASSETAWAYEQYF. CDR3 nucleotide sequence: TGTGCCAGCAGTGAGACAGCCTGGGCCTACGAGCAGTACTTC.